Below, 11 T cell receptor beta chains from the same sample are listed, as sequenced in a study of regulatory T cells in long-lasting Graves disease. Researchers made TCR beta libraries by using iRepertoire HTBI primers and running Arm-PCR on CDR3 regions. A single record per CDR3 protein comes from TCRdb applying MiXCR to the multiplex PCR reads. Counted here are 350,000 to 500,000 distinct CDR3 sequences, roughly 17% occurring once; the ten biggest clones make up about 10%. The time point denotes: newly diagnosed GD, antithyroid drugs for less than 3 months. Following extraction of RNA from PBMCs, that RNA was used to make the TCR library. The data were also submitted as part of a second study, on T cells in Graves' hyperthyroidism and ophthalmopathy.

The sample consisted of peripheral blood mononuclear cells (PBMCs), taken at new diagnosis, from a patient treated with antithyroid drugs. The receptors stem from a woman aged 25 to 39 with Graves disease.

The sample holds many counts of this clonotype. The chain is built from TRBV15 and TRBJ2-1, with a tentative D call TRBD2 (6 bases). V was clipped by 4 bases and J by 7 bases, with 17 bases between them. CDR3 size: 15 residues. Per germline, CDR1 LNHNV and CDR2 YYDKDF (reference sequence). CDR3 coding DNA: TGTGCCACCAGCAAGGTAGGACTACGACAGAATGAGCAGTTCTTC. It yields the protein CATSKVGLRQNEQFF.

Ten or more counts support this clonotype. The genes are TRBV20-1 and TRBJ2-1; the match to TRBD2 covers 9 bases. CDR1 is DFQATT and CDR2 is SNEGSKA in the germline V gene (reference sequence). J gave up 4 bases and V 2 bases, and 3 bases lay outside the gene matches. The CDR3 extends over 14 amino acids. The CDR3 reads CSARLSGGYNEQFF. The CDR3 region has the DNA TGCAGTGCTAGACTTAGCGGGGGATACAATGAGCAGTTCTTC.

The chain has TRBV7-8 and TRBJ1-6; 10 bases line up with TRBD1. Looked up from germline, CDR1 is SGHVS and CDR2 is FQNEAQ. V dropped 4 bases and J dropped 9; count of bases not matched to a gene: 3. The CDR3 loop spans 14 amino acids. The CDR3 reads CASSSGQGGSPLHF. The CDR3 nucleotides read TGTGCCAGCAGCTCTGGACAGGGGGGTTCACCCCTCCACTTT.

The sample holds one count of this clonotype. This probably arose from a read error, given a far larger clone one base away. The chain is built from TRBV3-1 and TRBJ2-5; the D is unclear. This CDR3 region has 12 residues. Per the germline V gene, CDR1 is LGHDT and CDR2 is YNNKEL (reference sequence). The CDR3 coding sequence is TGTGCCAGCAGCCCCAGTTACAATGAGCCGTTCTTC. It codes for CASSPSYNEPFF.

CDR3 sequence reads: CSAPLLAYNEQFF. CDR3 DNA: TGCAGTGCTCCCTTACTAGCCTACAATGAGCAGTTCTTC. The chain employs TRBV20-1 and TRBJ2-1; D might be TRBD2 (5 bases). Trimming cost V 5 bases and J 2 bases, with 10 bases left between them. There are 13 residues in the CDR3. Germline loops: CDR1 DFQATT, CDR2 SNEGSKA (reference sequence).

This clonotype was seen repeatedly, ten times or more. The gene calls are TRBV2 and TRBJ1-2; D is unresolved. The germline gives CDR1 SNHLY, CDR2 FYNNEI. V lost 7 bases, J lost 11 bases, and 17 bases lay in between. The CDR3 runs 12 residues. CDR3: CASNGVGSGYTF. The CDR3 nucleotides read TGTGCCAGCAACGGAGTGGGGAGCGGGTACACCTTC.

About this clonotype itself: Just one base apart from a much larger clone, this may be a read error. This sequence joins TRBV7-2 and TRBJ2-4; D ambiguous. Germline-derived CDR1 and CDR2 are SGHTA and FQGNSA. The ends were cut back, 3 bases at V and 11 bases at J, with 14 bases in the middle. The CDR3 loop spans 13 amino acids. The CDR3 coding sequence is TGTGCCAGCAGCTTCGAACCCATACACCTTCAGTACTTC. Translating gives CASSFEPIHLQYF.

This sequence joins TRBV6-1 and TRBJ2-7; TRBD1 aligns across 8 bases. Germline V gives CDR1 MNHNS, CDR2 SASEGT. The CDR3 has 14 residues. The J segment lost 3 bases and the V segment lost 6 bases, leaving 7 bases of the junction unmatched. The CDR3 DNA follows: TGTGCCAGCAGCCGGGACAGGTCCCTCTACGAGCAGTACTTC. Amino acids: CASSRDRSLYEQYF.

J is TRBJ2-7 and V is TRBV4-3; 7 bases fit TRBD1. V gave up 4 bases and J gave up 7 bases; unmatched junction bases: 7. There are 13 residues in the CDR3. The V gene's germline CDR1 is LGHNA and CDR2 YSLEER. CDR3 amino acids: CASSLWARGEQYF. The CDR3 coding sequence is TGCGCCAGCAGCCTTTGGGCCAGGGGGGAGCAGTACTTC.

Of note for this clonotype: With a much larger clone just one base away, this may be a read error. The chain joins TRBV28 to TRBJ1-2; D call uncertain. Per germline, CDR1 MDHEN and CDR2 SYDVKM. The CDR3 has 12 amino acids. The DNA for the CDR3 is TGTGCCAACAGTCCAGAACGCTATGGCTACACCTTC. It specifies CANSPERYGYTF.

This clonotype was seen only once. The chain uses TRBV7-9 and TRBJ2-7; TRBD2 matches 7 bases. The CDR3 runs to 14 residues. The germline gives CDR1 SEHNR, CDR2 FQNEAQ (reference sequence). With 5 bases clipped from V and 7 bases from J, the junction kept 11 bases outside the gene matches. The CDR3 is CASSILNWEGEQYF. CDR3 nucleotides: TGTGCCAGCAGCATATTAAACTGGGAGGGGGAGCAGTACTTC.